This T cell receptor (beta chain) was sequenced in a study of T-cell reconstitution after alpha-beta-depleted transplantation in children. The library targeted TCRbeta and was prepared with unique molecular identifiers. Via MiXCR, TCRdb re-called the PCR reads, giving one row per CDR3 protein. This table holds some 830,000 distinct CDR3 sequences, roughly 15% found once. Per germline, CDR1 SNHLY and CDR2 FYNNEI. The CDR3 loop spans 16 amino acids. With V trimmed by 4 bases and J by 5 bases, 6 bases remained unmatched. The V gene is TRBV2, the J gene TRBJ2-1; TRBD2 aligns across 12 bases. Sequences were derived from PBMCs, mostly from graft donor cells, sampled 360 days after TCRalphabeta/CD19-depleted stem cell transplant. This clonotype originated in a male patient aged 10 to 17 who had a stem cell transplant for acute lymphoblastic leukemia, so the T cells may come from the graft donor. The CDR3 is CASSASGRALDNEQFF. As DNA, the CDR3 is TGTGCCAGCAGTGCTAGCGGGAGGGCATTAGACAATGAGCAGTTCTTC.